This TCR beta chain was sequenced for a study of T cell repertoires in cytomegalovirus infection (dated by TCRdb to between 2017 and 2020). For context, the study as a whole: The HLA type of each donor mattered for the analysis, because public TCR beta signatures pointed to carriage of CMV infection along with the matching HLA type. The investigation overall reported the following: Carriers of CMV infection plus the relevant HLA type were discriminated by the cumulative frequency of public TCR beta family members in the study cohort and in an independent 352-donor cohort. In the ex vivo response, HLA-C-restricted CMV-specific TCR beta clonotypes were dominant, and in two of eight donors the single most frequent clonotype came from this HLA-C-restricted group.

The CDR3 runs 14 amino acids, cysteine and phenylalanine included. The only DNA kept is the CDR3, 42 bases in frame from the first base. V is shortened by 6 bases, J by 2 bases, and the region joining them spans 11 bases. From a lookup of the germline V gene, CDR1 and CDR2 are MNHEY and SVGEGT. Points on this clonotype: Its antigen is not yet known. No base quality values were provided; no much bigger clone lies one nucleotide off.

Sequenced on an Illumina HiSeq 1500. TCRdb trimmed public reads at Q25 via fastp, called clones via MiXCR and kept in-frame beta chains. For every CDR3 protein sequence, its rows merge into one entry that carries the most common genes and DNA. The sample table contains fewer than 550,000 distinct CDR3 sequences; only one count was recorded for less than 30% of them. The ten largest clones represent around 14% of the sample. The rearrangement joined TRBV6-2 or TRBV6-3 to TRBJ2-1; TRBD2 might be the D gene, on 6 matching bases. Sequenced input: PBMCs. The TCR was taken from a human donor in good health (CMV status not recorded). Some clones in this sample may be carry-over from other donors' samples. The CDR3 amino acid sequence is: CASRDRTTYNEQFF. DNA sequence: TGTGCCAGCAGAGATAGGACTACCTACAATGAGCAGTTCTTC.